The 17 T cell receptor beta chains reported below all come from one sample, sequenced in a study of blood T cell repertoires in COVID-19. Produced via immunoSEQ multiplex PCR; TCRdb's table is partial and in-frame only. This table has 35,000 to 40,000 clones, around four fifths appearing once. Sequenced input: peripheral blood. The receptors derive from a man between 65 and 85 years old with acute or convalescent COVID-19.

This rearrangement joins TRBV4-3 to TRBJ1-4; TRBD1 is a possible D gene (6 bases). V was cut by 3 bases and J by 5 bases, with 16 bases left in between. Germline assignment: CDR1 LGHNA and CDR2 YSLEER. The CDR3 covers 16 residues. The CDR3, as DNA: TGCGCCAGCAGCCAGGGGGCCTCGCGCCTCAATGAAAAACTGTTTTTT. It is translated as CASSQGASRLNEKLFF.

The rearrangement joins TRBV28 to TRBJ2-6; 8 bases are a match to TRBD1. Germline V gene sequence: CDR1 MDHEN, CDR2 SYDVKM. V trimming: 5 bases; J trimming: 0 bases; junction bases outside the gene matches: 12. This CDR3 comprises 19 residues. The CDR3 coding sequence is TGTGCCAGCAGTACGCCCTGGGACAGGTCAAGCTCTGGGGCCAACGTCCTGACTTTC. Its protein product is CASSTPWDRSSSGANVLTF.

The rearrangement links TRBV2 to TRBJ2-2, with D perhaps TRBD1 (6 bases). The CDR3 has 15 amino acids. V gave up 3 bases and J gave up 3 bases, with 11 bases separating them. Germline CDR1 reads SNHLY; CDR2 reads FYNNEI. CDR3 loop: CASSEQGSHTGELFF. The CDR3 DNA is TGTGCCAGCAGTGAGCAGGGGTCTCACACCGGGGAGCTGTTTTTT.

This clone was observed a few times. The CDR3 DNA is TGTGCCAGCAGCGTAGTCGGACTAGCGGACTACAATGAGCAGTTCTTC. As protein: CASSVVGLADYNEQFF. This chain joins TRBV9 and TRBJ2-1; TRBD2 matches 10 bases. J gave up 3 bases and V 0 bases, and 3 bases lay outside the gene matches. Germline V CDR1 and CDR2: SGDLS, YYNGEE. This CDR3 is built from 16 residues.

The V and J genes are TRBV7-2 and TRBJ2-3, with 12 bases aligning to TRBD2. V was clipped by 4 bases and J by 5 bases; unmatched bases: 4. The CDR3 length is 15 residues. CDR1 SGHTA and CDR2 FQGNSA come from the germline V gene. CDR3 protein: CASSYLAGGGDTQYF. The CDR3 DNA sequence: TGTGCCAGCAGCTATCTAGCGGGGGGGGGAGATACGCAGTATTTT.

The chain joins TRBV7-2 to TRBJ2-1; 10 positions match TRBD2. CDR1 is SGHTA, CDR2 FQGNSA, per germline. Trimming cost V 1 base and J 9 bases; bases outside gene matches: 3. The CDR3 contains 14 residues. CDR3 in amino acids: CASSLELAGFEQFF. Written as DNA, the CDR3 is TGTGCCAGCAGCTTAGAACTAGCGGGGTTTGAGCAGTTCTTC.

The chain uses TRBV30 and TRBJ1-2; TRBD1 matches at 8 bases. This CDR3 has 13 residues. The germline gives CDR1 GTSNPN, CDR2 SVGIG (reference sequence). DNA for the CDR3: TGTGTCCGGCCAGGGGGCGAATTGGTTGGCTACACCTTC. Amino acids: CVRPGGELVGYTF.

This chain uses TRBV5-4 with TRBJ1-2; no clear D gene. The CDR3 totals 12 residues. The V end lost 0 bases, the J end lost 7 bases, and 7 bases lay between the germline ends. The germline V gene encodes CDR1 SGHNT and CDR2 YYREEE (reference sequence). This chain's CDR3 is CASSLETGGYTF. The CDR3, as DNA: TGTGCCAGCAGCTTGGAAACCGGTGGCTACACCTTC.

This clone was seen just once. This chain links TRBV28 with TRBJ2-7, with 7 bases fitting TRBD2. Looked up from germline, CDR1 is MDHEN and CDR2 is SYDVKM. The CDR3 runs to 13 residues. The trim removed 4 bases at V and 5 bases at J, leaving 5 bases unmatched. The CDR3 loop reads CASSWQSGNEQYF. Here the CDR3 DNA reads TGTGCCAGCAGTTGGCAAAGCGGGAACGAGCAGTACTTC.

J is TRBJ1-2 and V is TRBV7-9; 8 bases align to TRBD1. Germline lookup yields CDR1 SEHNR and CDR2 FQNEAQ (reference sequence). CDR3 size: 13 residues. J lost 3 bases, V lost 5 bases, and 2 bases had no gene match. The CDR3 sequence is CASSATGDYGYTF. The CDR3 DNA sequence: TGTGCCAGCAGCGCGACAGGGGACTATGGCTACACCTTC. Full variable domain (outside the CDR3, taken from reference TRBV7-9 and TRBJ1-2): DTGVSQNPRHKITKRGQNVTFRCDPISEHNRLYWYRQTLGQGPEFLTYFQNEAQLEKSRLLSDRFSAERPKGSFSTLEIQRTEQGDSAMYLCASSATGDYGYTFGSGTRLTVV.

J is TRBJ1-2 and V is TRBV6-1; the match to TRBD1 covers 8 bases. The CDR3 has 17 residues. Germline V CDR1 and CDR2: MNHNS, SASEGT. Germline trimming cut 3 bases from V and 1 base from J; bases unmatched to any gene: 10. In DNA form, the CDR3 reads TGTGCCAGCAGTGATATTGCAGGGGGCAACTTTAACTATGGCTACACCTTC. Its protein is CASSDIAGGNFNYGYTF.

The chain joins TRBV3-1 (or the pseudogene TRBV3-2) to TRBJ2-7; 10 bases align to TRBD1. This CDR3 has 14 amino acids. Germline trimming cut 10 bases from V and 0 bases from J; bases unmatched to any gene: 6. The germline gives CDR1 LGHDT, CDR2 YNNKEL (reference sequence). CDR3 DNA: TGTGCCACATCCGGGGACAGGGGCTCCTACGAGCAGTACTTC. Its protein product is CATSGDRGSYEQYF.

CDR3: CATQTGNSNQPQHF. CDR3 in DNA: TGTGCCACCCAGACAGGGAATAGCAATCAGCCCCAGCATTTT. The chain recombines TRBV15 with TRBJ1-5; 7 positions match TRBD1. The CDR3 is made up of 14 amino acids. Germline loops: CDR1 LNHNV, CDR2 YYDKDF (reference sequence). V lost 8 bases and J lost 0; bases outside the gene matches: 4.

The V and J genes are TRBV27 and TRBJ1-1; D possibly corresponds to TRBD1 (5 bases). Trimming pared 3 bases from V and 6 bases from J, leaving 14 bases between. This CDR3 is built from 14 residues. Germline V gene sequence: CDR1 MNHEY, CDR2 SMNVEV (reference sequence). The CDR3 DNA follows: TGTGCCAGCAGTTTGGGTATCCGGGGGGCTGAAGCTTTCTTT. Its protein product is CASSLGIRGAEAFF.

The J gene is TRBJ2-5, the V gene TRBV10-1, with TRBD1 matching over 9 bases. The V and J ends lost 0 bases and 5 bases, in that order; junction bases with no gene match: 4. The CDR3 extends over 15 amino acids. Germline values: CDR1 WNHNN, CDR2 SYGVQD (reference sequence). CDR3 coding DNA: TGCGCCAGCAGTGAGTCCGACAGGGGGAGGGAGACCCAGTACTTC. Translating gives CASSESDRGRETQYF.

The CDR3 DNA reads as TGTGCCAGCAGCTTGGGGAGCGGAATCCAAGAGACCCAGTACTTC. Translating it yields CASSLGSGIQETQYF. The V gene is TRBV5-6, the J gene TRBJ2-5, with D possibly being TRBD2 (5 bases). Germline-derived CDR1 and CDR2 are SGHDT and YYEEEE. This CDR3 region has 15 residues. Trimming took off 0 bases at V and 1 base at J, with 10 bases between the two ends.

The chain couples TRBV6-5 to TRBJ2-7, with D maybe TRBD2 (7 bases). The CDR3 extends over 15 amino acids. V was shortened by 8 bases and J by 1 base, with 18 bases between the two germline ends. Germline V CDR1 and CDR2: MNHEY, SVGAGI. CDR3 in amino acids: CASAREGGGSYEQYF. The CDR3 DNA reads TGTGCCAGCGCTAGAGAAGGGGGAGGGTCCTACGAGCAGTACTTC.